The TCR beta chain under discussion was sequenced for a study of cytomegalovirus exposure and HLA in healthy donors. The germline V gene has CDR1 GTSNPN and CDR2 SVGIG (reference sequence). CDR3 length: 13 amino acids. The junction had 7 bases not matched to a gene; V was cut back by 4 bases and J by 5 bases. This PCR relied on a set of 60 Vbeta primers and 13 Jbeta primers. Sequenced by immunoSEQ multiplex PCR; TCRdb stores in-frame clones only, minus some. The sample lists 130,000 or so clones, around 8.5% seen once, with under 5.5% in the top ten. The sample holds a few counts of this clone. Its antigen is undetermined. Whole-study results and caveats: Altogether, some 170 TCR beta chains were recorded as cytomegalovirus-associated.

The chain couples TRBV30 to TRBJ2-7, with TRBD1 matching over 8 bases. Sequences were obtained from PBMCs. The origin of this receptor is a man aged 40-49 years in good health and CMV-seronegative. For the CDR3, the DNA is TGTGCCTGGAACCCCAGGGGGCCCAACGAGCAGTACTTC. Encoded protein: CAWNPRGPNEQYF.